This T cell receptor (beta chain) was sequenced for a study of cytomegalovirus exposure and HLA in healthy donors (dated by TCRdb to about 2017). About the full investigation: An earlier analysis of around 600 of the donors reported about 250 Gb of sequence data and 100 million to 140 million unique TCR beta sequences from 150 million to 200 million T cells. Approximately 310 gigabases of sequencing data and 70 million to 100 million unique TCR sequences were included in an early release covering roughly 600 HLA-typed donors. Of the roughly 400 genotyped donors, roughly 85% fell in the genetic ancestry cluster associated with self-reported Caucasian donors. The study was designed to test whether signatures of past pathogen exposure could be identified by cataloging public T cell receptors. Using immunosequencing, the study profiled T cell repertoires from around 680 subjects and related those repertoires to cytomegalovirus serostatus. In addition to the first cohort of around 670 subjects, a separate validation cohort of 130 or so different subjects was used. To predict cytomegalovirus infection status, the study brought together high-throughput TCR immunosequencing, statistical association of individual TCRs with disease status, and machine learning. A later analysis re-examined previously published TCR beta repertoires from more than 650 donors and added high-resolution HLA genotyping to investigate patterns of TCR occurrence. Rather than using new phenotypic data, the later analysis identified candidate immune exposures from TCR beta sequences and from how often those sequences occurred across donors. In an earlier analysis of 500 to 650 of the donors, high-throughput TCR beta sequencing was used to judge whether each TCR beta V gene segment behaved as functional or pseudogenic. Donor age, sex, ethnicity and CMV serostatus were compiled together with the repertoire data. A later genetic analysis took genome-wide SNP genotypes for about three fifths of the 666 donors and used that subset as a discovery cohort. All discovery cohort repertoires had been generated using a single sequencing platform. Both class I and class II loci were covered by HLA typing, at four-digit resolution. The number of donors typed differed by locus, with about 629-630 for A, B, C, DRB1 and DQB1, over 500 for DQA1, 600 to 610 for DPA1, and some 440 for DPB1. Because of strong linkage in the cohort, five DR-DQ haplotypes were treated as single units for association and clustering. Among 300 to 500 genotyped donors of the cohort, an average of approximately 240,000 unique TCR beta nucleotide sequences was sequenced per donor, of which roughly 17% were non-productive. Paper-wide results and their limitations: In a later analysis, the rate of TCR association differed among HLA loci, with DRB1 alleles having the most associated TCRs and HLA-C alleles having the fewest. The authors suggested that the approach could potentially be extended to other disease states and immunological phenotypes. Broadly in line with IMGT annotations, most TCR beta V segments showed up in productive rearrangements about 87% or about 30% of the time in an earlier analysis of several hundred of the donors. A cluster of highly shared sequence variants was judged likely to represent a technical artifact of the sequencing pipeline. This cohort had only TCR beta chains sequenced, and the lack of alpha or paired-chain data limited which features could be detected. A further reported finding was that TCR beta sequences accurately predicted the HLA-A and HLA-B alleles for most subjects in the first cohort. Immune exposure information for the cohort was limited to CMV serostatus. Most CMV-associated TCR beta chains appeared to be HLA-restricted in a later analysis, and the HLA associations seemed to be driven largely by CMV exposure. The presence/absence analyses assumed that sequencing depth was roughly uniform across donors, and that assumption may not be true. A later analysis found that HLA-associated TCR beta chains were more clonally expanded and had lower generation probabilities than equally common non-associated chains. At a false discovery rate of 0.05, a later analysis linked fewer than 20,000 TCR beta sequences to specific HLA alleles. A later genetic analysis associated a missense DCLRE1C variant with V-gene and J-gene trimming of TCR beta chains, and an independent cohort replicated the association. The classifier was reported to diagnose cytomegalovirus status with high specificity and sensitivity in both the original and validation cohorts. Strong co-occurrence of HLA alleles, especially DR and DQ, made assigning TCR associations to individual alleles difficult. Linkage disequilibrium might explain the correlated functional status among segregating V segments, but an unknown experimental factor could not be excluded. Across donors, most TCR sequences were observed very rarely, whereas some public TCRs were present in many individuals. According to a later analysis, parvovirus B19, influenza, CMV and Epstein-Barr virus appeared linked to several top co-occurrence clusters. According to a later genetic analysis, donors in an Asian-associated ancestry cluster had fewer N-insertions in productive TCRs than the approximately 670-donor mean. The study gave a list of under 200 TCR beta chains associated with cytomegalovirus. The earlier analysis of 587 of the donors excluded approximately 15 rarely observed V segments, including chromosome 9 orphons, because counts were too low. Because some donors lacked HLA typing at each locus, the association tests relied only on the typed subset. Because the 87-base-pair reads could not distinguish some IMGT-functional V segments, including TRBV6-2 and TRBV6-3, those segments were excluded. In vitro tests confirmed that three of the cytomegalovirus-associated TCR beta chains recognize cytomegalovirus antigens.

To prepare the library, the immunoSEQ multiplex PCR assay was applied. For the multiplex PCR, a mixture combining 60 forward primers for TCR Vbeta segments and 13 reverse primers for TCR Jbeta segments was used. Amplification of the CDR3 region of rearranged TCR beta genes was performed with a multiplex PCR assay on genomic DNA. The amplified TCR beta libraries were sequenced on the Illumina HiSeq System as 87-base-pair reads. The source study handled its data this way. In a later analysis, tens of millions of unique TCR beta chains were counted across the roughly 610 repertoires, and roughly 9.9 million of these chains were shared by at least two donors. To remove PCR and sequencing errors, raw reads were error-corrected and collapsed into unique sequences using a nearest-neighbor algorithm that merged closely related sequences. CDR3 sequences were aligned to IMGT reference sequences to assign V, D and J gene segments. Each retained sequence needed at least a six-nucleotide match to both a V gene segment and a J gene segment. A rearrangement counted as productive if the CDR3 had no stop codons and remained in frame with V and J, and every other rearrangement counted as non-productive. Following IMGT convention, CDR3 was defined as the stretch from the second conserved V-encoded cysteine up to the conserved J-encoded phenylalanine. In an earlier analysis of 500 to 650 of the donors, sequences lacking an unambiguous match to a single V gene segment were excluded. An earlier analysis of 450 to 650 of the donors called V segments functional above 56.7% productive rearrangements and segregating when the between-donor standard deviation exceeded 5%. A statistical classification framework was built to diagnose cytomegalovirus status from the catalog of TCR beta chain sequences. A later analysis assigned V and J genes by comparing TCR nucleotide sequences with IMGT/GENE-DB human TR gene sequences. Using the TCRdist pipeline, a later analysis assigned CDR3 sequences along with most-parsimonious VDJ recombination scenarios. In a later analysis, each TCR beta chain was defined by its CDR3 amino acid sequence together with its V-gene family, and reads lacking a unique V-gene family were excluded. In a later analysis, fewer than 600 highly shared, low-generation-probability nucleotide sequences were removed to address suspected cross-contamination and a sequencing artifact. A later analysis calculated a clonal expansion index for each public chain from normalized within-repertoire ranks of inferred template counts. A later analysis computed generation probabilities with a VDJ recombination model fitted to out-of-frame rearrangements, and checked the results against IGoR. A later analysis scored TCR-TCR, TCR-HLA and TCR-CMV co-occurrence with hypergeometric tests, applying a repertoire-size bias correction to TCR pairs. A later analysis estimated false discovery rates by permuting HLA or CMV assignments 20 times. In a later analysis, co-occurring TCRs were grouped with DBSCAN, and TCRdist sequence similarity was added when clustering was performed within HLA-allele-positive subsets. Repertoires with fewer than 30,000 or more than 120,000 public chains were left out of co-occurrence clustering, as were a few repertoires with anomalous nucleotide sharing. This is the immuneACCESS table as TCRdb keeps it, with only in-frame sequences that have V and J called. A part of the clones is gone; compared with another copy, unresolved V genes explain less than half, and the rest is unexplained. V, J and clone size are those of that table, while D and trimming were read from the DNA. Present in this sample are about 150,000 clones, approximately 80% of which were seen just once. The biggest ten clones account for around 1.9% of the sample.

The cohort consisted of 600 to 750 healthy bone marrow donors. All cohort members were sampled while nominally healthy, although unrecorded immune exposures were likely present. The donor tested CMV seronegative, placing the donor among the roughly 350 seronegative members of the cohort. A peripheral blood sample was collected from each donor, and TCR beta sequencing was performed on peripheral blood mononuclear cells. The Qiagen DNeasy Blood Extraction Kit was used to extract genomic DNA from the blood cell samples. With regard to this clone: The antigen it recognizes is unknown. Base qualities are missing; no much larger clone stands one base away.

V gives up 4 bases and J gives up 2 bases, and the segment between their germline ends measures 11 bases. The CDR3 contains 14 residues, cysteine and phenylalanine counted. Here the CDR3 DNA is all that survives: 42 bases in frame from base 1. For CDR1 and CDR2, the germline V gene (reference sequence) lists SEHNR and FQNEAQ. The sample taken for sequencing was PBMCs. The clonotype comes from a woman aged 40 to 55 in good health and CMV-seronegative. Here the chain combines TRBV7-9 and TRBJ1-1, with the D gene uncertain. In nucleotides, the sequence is TGTGCCAGCAGCTACGCCGGGAGCAACACTGAAGCTTTCTTT. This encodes CASSYAGSNTEAFF.